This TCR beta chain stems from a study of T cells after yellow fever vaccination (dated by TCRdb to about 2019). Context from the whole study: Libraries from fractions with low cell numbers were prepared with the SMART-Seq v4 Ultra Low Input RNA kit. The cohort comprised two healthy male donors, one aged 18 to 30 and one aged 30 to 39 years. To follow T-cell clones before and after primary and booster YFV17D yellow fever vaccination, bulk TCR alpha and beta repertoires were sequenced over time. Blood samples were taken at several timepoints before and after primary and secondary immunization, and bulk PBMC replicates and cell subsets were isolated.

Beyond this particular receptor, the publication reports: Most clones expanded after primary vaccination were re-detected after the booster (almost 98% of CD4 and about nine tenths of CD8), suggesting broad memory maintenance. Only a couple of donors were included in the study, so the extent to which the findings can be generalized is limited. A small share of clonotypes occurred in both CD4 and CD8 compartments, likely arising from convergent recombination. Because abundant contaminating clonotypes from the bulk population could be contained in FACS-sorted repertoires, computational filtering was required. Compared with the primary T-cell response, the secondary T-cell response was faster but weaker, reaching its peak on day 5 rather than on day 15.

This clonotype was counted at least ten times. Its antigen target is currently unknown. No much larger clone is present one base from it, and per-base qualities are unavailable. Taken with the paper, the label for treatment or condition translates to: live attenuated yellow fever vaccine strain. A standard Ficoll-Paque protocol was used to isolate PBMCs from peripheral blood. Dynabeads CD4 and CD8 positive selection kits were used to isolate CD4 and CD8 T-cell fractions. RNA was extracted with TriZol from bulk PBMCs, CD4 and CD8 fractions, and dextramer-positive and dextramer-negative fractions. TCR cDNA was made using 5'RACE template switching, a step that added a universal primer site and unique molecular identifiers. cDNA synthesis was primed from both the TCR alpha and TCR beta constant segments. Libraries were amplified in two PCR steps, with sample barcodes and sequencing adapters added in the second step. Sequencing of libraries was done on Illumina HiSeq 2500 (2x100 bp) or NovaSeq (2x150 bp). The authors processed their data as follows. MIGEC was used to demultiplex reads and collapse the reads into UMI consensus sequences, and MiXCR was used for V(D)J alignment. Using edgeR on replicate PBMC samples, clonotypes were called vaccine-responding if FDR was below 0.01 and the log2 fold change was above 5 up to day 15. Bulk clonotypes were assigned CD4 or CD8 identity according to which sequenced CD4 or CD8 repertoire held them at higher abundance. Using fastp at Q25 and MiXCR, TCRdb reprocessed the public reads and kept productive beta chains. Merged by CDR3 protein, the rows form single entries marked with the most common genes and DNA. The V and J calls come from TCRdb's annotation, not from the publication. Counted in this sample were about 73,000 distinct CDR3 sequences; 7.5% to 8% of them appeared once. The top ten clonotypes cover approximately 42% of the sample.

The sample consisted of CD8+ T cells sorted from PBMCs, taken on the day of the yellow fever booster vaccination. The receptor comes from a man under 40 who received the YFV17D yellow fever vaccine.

The CDR3 protein is CASSGTESSYEQYF. The sequenced DNA: TGTGCCAGCAGCGGGACAGAGAGCTCCTACGAGCAGTACTTC. This receptor chain uses TRBV5-6 and TRBJ2-7; TRBD1 agrees with 7 junctional bases. Inclusive of the bounding cysteine and phenylalanine, the CDR3 is 14 residues long. The DNA shown is the 42-base CDR3, in frame from base 1. Germline trimming: 4 bases from V, 0 bases from J; junction bases outside gene matches: 4. Reading the germline V gene gives CDR1 SGHDT and CDR2 YYEEEE. Where the CDR3 stops, the reference TRBV5-6 and TRBJ2-7 genes take over; the full variable domain is DAGVTQSPTHLIKTRGQQVTLRCSPKSGHDTVSWYQQALGQGPQFIFQYYEEEERQRGNFPDRFSGHQFPNYSSELNVNALLLGDSALYLCASSGTESSYEQYFGPGTRLTVT.